This TCR beta chain was retrieved from a study of cytomegalovirus exposure and HLA in healthy donors. General study findings and limits: Of the V segments, some could not be distinguished, including TRBV6-2 and TRBV6-3, and were excluded. Reportedly, diagnosis of cytomegalovirus status by the classifier showed high specificity and sensitivity. A later examination showed that TCR association rates differed by HLA locus, with DRB1 most and HLA-C fewest. Equally common other TCR beta chains were less clonally expanded than HLA-associated ones, a later analysis found.

Remarks on this clone: Its antigen is as yet unknown. Other nucleotide sequences from this sample produce the same CDR3.

The CDR3 has 14 residues. Looked up from germline, CDR1 is GTSNPN and CDR2 is SVGIG (reference sequence). V lost 0 bases and J 5 bases, leaving 13 bases between the germline ends. Vbeta (60) and Jbeta (13) primers were used in the PCR. Method: immunoSEQ multiplex PCR; TCRdb's copy keeps in-frame clones and lacks some. The sample lists about 61,000 clones; about 80% were seen once. The gene calls are TRBV30 and TRBJ1-2, with D possibly being TRBD1 (6 bases). The material sequenced was PBMCs. This TCR was sampled from a man over 45 in good health and CMV-seropositive. Here the CDR3 reads CAWSVTDRLYGYTF. CDR3 in DNA: TGTGCCTGGAGTGTAACAGACAGGTTGTATGGCTACACCTTC.